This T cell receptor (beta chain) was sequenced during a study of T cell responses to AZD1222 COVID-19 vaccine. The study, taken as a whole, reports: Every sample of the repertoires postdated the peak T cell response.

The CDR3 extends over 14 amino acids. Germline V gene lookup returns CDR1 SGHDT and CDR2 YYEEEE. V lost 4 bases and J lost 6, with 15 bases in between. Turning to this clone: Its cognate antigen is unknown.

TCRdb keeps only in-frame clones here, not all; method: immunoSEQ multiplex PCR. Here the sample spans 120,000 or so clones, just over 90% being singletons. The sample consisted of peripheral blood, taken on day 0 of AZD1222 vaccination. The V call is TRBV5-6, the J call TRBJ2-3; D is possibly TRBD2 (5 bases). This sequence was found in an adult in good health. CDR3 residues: CASSGDSVVDTQYF. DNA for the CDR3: TGTGCCAGCAGCGGCGATAGCGTCGTGGATACGCAGTATTTT.